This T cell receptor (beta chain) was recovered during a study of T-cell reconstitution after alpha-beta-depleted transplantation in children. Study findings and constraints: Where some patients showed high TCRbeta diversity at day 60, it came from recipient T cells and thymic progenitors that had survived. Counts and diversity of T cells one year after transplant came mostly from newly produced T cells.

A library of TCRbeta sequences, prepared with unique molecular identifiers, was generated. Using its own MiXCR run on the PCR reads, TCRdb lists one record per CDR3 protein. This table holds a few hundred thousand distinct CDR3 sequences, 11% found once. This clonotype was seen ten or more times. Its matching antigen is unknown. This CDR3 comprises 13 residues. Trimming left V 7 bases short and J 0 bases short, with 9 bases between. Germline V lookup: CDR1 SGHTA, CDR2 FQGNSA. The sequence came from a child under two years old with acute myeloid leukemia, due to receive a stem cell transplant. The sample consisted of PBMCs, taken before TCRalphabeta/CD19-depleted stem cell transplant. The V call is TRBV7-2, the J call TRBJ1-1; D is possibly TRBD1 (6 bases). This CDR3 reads CASNNRVNTEAFF. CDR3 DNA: TGTGCCAGCAACAACAGGGTGAACACTGAAGCTTTCTTT.